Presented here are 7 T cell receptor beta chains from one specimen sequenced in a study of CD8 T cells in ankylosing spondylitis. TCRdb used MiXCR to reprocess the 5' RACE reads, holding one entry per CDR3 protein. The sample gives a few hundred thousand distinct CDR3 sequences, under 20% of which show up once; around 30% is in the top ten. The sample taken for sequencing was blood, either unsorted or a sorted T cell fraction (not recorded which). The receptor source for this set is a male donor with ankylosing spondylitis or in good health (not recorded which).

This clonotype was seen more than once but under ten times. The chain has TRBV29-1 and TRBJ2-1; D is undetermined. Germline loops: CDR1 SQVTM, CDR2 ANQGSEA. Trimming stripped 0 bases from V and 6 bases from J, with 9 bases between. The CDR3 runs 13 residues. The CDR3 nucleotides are TGCAGCGTTGAAGAAAGAAGGCTCAATGAGCAGTTCTTC. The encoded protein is CSVEERRLNEQFF.

CDR3 sequence (DNA): TGTGCCACCAGCTCCGGCCTGAGCAATCAGCCCCAGCATTTT. Protein sequence: CATSSGLSNQPQHF. The gene calls are TRBV15 and TRBJ1-5; D remains ambiguous. Trimming took 5 bases from V and 1 from J, leaving 9 bases between them. Germline V CDR1 and CDR2: LNHNV, YYDKDF (reference sequence). The length of the CDR3 is 14 residues. The whole variable domain, filled in from reference TRBV15 and TRBJ1-5, reads DAMVIQNPRYQVTQFGKPVTLSCSQTLNHNVMYWYQQKSSQAPKLLFHYYDKDFNNEADTPDNFQSRRPNTSFCFLDIRSPGLGDTAMYLCATSSGLSNQPQHFGDGTRLSIL.

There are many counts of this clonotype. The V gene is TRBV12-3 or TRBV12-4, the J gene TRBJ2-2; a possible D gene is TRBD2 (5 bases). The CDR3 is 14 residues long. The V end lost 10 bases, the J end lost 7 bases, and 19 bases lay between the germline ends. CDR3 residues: CATPRVRAGGELFF. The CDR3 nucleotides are TGTGCCACCCCTCGCGTGAGGGCGGGCGGGGAGCTGTTTTTT.

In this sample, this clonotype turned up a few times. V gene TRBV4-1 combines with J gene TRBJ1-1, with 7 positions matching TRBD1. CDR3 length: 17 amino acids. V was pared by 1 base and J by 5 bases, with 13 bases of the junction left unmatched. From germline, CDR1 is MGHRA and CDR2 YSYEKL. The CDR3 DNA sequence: TGCGCCAGCAGCCAAGGGGAGGGGGCCAGATGGCTTACTGAAGCTTTCTTT. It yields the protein CASSQGEGARWLTEAFF.

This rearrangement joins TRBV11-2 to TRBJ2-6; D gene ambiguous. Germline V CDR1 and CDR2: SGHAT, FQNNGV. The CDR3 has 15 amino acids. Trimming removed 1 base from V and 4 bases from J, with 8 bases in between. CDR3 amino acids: CASSLGISGANVLTF. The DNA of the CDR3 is TGTGCCAGCAGCTTAGGTATATCGGGGGCCAACGTCCTGACTTTC.

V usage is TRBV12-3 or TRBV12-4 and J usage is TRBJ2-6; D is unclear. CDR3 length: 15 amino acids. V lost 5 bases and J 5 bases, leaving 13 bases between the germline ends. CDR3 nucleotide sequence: TGTGCCAGCAGTCGTAACCCCGTCCGGGCCAACGTCCTGACTTTC. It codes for CASSRNPVRANVLTF.

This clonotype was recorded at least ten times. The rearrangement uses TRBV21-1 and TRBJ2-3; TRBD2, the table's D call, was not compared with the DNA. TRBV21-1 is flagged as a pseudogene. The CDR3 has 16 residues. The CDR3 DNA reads TGTGCCAGCAGCAAAGTGTCCAGCGGGGACACAGATACGCAGTATTTT. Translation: CASSKVSSGDTDTQYF.